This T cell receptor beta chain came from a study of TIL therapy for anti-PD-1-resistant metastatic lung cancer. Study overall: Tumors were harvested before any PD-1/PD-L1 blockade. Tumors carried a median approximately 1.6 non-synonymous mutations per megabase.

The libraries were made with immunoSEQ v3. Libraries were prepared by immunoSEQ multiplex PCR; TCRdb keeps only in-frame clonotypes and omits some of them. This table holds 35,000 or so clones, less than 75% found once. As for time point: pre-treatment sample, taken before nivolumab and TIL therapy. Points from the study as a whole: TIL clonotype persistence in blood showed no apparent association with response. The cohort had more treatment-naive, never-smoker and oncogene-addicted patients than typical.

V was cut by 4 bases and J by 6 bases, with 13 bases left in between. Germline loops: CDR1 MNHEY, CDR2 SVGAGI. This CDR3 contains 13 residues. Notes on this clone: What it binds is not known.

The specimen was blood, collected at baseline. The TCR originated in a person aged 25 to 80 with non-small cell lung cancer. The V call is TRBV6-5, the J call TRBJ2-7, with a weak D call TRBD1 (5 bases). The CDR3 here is CASSSVDIGEQYF. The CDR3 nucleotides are TGTGCCAGCAGTTCCGTGGACATCGGCGAGCAGTACTTC.